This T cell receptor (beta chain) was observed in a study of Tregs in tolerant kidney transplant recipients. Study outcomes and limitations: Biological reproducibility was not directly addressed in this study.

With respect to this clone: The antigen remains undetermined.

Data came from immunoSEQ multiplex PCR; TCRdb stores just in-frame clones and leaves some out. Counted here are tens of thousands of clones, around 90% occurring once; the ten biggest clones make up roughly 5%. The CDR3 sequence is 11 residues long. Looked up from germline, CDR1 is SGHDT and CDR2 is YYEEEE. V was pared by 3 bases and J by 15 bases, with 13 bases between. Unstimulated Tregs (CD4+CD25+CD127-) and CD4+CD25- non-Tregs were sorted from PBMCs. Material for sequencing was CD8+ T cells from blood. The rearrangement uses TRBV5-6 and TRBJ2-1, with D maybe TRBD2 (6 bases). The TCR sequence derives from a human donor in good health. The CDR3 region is CASSSGTVVFF. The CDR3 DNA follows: TGTGCCAGCAGCTCCGGGACTGTGGTGTTCTTC.